This T cell receptor beta chain was sequenced for a study of early T cells in non-severe SARS-CoV-2 infection. Study-wide context: Unpaired chains resulted from sequencing bulk RNA of unsorted whole blood.

The study's findings and limits: VDJdb-based annotation leaned toward anti-spike CD8 responses and missed private and CD4 specificities.

Unique molecular identifiers were added to individual cDNA molecules. TCRdb reanalysed the 5' RACE reads using MiXCR and keeps one entry per CDR3 protein. Among 100,000 or so distinct CDR3 sequences listed, approximately 16% were seen once. A few counts support this clonotype. Antigen specificity is unknown. The CDR3 is 15 residues long. V lost 3 bases and J lost 5; bases outside the gene matches: 4. In germline, CDR1 is DFQATT, CDR2 SNEGSKA (reference sequence). This material consisted of whole blood, taken at baseline. The sequence was collected from an adult who was a healthcare worker with PCR-confirmed SARS-CoV-2 infection or an uninfected control (not recorded which). The chain carries TRBV20-1 and TRBJ2-2; 12 nucleotides align to TRBD2. The CDR3 loop is CSASGGTSGTGELFF. DNA for the CDR3: TGCAGTGCTAGCGGCGGGACTAGCGGGACCGGGGAGCTGTTTTTT.